Listed here are 5 T cell receptor beta chains from one sample, sequenced in a study of vaccination effects on CD4 cells after COVID-19. No antigen is known for these receptors. Subsequent to 10 days of culture, CD4+ T cells were isolated. Participants were given two doses of BNT162b2 or mRNA-1273 vaccine. The protocol was immunoSEQ multiplex PCR, while the TCRdb copy is restricted to in-frame clones and leaves out a portion. The data contain under 35,000 clones, around two thirds of them seen just once; the ten biggest clones take up more than 13%. The sample was CD4+ T cells from PBMCs cultured without peptide, taken after COVID-19 vaccination. The receptors come from a human donor who received a COVID-19 vaccine.

This clone was counted between two and nine times. The chain carries TRBV27 and TRBJ2-7; D is perhaps TRBD1 or TRBD2 (5 bases each). The V gene's germline CDR1 is MNHEY and CDR2 SMNVEV (reference sequence). This CDR3 is 13 amino acids long. Trimming cost V 5 bases and J 3 bases, with 11 bases left between them. The chain's CDR3 is CASSRGLNYEQYF. DNA for the CDR3: TGTGCCAGCAGTCGGGGCCTGAACTACGAGCAGTACTTC.

This clone was seen once. This chain joins TRBV2 and TRBJ2-3; 9 nucleotides agree with TRBD2. The CDR3 totals 17 residues. V lost 5 bases, J lost 1 base, and 10 bases stayed unmatched. Germline loops: CDR1 SNHLY, CDR2 FYNNEI. CDR3 nucleotide sequence: TGTGCCAGCAGTCTTGATGTGGTAGCGGGGGGCACAGATACGCAGTATTTT. Protein: CASSLDVVAGGTDTQYF.

This sequence joins TRBV3-1 (or the pseudogene TRBV3-2) and TRBJ1-3; D not resolved. Germline loops: CDR1 LGHDT, CDR2 YNNKEL (reference sequence). The CDR3 has 14 residues. Trimming stripped 1 base from V and 1 base from J, with 5 bases between. The CDR3 here is CASSQGGSGNTIYF. CDR3 coding DNA: TGTGCCAGCAGCCAAGGGGGTTCTGGAAACACCATATATTTT.

This chain uses TRBV28 with TRBJ2-7; 12 nucleotides agree with TRBD2. CDR1 is MDHEN and CDR2 is SYDVKM in the germline V gene. J lost 7 bases, V lost 5 bases, and 9 bases had no gene match. The CDR3 runs to 15 residues. The CDR3 bases are TGTGCCAGCAGTCTTCTAGCGGGAGGGCCGAGTGAGCAGTACTTC. Translating it yields CASSLLAGGPSEQYF.

The V call is TRBV12-3 or TRBV12-4, the J call TRBJ2-2; D could derive from TRBD1 or TRBD2 (5 bases each). CDR3 size: 13 residues. Trimming pared 3 bases from V and 5 bases from J, leaving 7 bases between. The CDR3 reads CASSLGDTGELFF. The CDR3 coding sequence is TGTGCCAGCAGTTTGGGGGATACCGGGGAGCTGTTTTTT.